The next 14 T cell receptor beta chains were all read from a single sample in a study of human T cells and chemical hapten exposure. TCRdb recomputed calls from the RACE reads with MiXCR, one row per CDR3 protein. Among under 300,000 distinct CDR3 sequences, about 9% were seen once, and the ten largest hold under 2.5%. Documented time point: pre-sensitization, week 0. Treatment here: therapeutic diphenylcyclopropenone sensitization with weekly scalp DPC. Sequenced here: whole blood, sampled in connection with sensitization to the hapten diphenylcyclopropenone (DPC). All receptors derive from a woman aged 40 to 50 with alopecia areata. Some clones in this sample may be carry-over from other donors' samples.

This clonotype was observed at least ten times. This chain links TRBV5-1 with TRBJ1-6; D is undetermined. V lost 1 base, J lost 7 bases, and 3 bases lay in between. This CDR3 region has 12 residues. CDR1 and CDR2 from the germline V gene are SGHRS and YFSETQ. For the CDR3, the DNA is TGCGCCAGCAGCTTGTCAAATTCACCCCTCCACTTT. Encoded protein: CASSLSNSPLHF.

The chain employs TRBV20-1 and TRBJ1-2; D remains unclear. The CDR3 extends over 17 amino acids. V was cut by 6 bases and J by 1 base, with 24 bases left in between. From germline, CDR1 is DFQATT and CDR2 SNEGSKA (reference sequence). CDR3 sequence: CSARGVLGLDLNYGYTF. CDR3 nucleotides: TGCAGTGCACGCGGGGTCCTTGGCTTGGACCTTAACTATGGCTACACCTTC.

The sample holds a few counts of this clonotype. The V gene is TRBV6-2 or TRBV6-3, the J gene TRBJ1-2; a weak D match, TRBD1 (5 bases). CDR3 length equals 14 residues. The V and J ends lost 6 bases and 4 bases respectively, with 15 bases between them. CDR1 MNHEY and CDR2 SVGEGT come from the germline V gene. This CDR3 reads CASRPGGPVYGYTF. The CDR3 DNA is TGTGCCAGCAGGCCTGGGGGACCCGTCTATGGCTACACCTTC.

This clonotype was seen only a few times. The chain uses TRBV28 and TRBJ1-2, with 8 bases fitting TRBD1. The CDR3 totals 15 residues. Germline V gives CDR1 MDHEN, CDR2 SYDVKM. Trimming took 6 bases from V and 5 from J; bases not matched to a gene: 11. CDR3 sequence (DNA): TGTGCCAGCAGAGCCCCCGGGACAGGTTTTTATGGCTACACCTTC. Protein sequence: CASRAPGTGFYGYTF.

The chain is built from TRBV29-1 and TRBJ1-1, with TRBD1 matching 7 bases. This CDR3 comprises 13 residues. V dropped 8 bases and J dropped 4; count of bases not matched to a gene: 10. Germline CDR1 is SQVTM and CDR2 is ANQGSEA. This chain's CDR3 is CSLRQGGGTEAFF. DNA for the CDR3: TGCAGCCTACGACAGGGAGGGGGCACTGAAGCTTTCTTT. The full variable domain, completed using reference TRBV29-1 and TRBJ1-1, is SAVISQKPSRDICQRGTSLTIQCQVDSQVTMMFWYRQQPGQSLTLIATANQGSEATYESGFVIDKFPISRPNLTFSTLTVSNMSPEDSSIYLCSLRQGGGTEAFFGQGTRLTVV.

The gene calls are TRBV28 and TRBJ1-5; 11 bases line up with TRBD1. The CDR3 consists of 18 residues. CDR1 is MDHEN and CDR2 is SYDVKM in the germline V gene. The V and J ends lost 2 bases and 2 bases, in that order; junction bases with no gene match: 8. CDR3 region: CASSLAAWGQGGNQPQHF. The CDR3 DNA follows: TGTGCCAGCAGTTTAGCGGCCTGGGGACAGGGGGGCAATCAGCCCCAGCATTTT.

This clonotype occurred a few times. This chain connects TRBV5-1 to TRBJ2-2, with D possibly being TRBD2 (5 bases). This CDR3 is 15 amino acids long. CDR1 and CDR2 from the germline V gene are SGHRS and YFSETQ. With 4 bases removed from V and 3 bases from J, the gap between germline ends came to 13 bases. CDR3 loop: CASSPRAGDTGELFF. In nucleotides, the CDR3 is TGCGCCAGCAGCCCCCGGGCCGGGGACACCGGGGAGCTGTTTTTT.

This clonotype has just a few counts. The chain is built from TRBV5-1 and TRBJ2-3; TRBD1 matches at 7 bases. Germline lookup yields CDR1 SGHRS and CDR2 YFSETQ. V trimming: 4 bases; J trimming: 2 bases; junction bases outside the gene matches: 4. The CDR3 consists of 14 residues. The CDR3 spells CASSKGQNTDTQYF. As DNA, the CDR3 is TGCGCCAGCAGCAAGGGACAGAACACAGATACGCAGTATTTT.

This clonotype was recorded at least ten times. V gene TRBV29-1 combines with J gene TRBJ2-1; no definite D call. V was cut by 2 bases and J by 3 bases, with 11 bases left in between. The germline CDR1 and CDR2 sequences are SQVTM and ANQGSEA. The CDR3 extends over 14 amino acids. In nucleotides, the CDR3 is TGCAGCGTTGAACCGGAGCTTAACTACAATGAGCAGTTCTTC. Its translation: CSVEPELNYNEQFF.

The table lists this clonotype with many counts. The chain recombines TRBV5-1 with TRBJ2-5, with TRBD1 matching 8 bases. The trim removed 3 bases at V and 7 bases at J, leaving 5 bases unmatched. The CDR3 is 13 amino acids. Per the germline V gene, CDR1 is SGHRS and CDR2 is YFSETQ. In DNA form, the CDR3 reads TGCGCCAGCAGCTGGGACAGGCAGGGGACCCAGTACTTC. Translated, it gives CASSWDRQGTQYF.

The rearrangement joins TRBV29-1 to TRBJ2-7; 9 nucleotides align to TRBD1. The germline CDR1 and CDR2 sequences are SQVTM and ANQGSEA. Losses at the gene ends were 6 bases for V and 2 bases for J; bases not matched to a gene: 8. The CDR3 spans 14 residues. The CDR3 nucleotides read TGCAGCGTGGGGGGACAGGGCTTTACCTACGAGCAGTACTTC. It specifies CSVGGQGFTYEQYF.

The rearrangement joins TRBV6-1 to TRBJ1-5, with D tentatively TRBD1 (6 bases). Trimming removed 3 bases from V and 0 bases from J, with 9 bases in between. Germline CDR1 and CDR2: MNHNS and SASEGT. This CDR3 is built from 15 residues. CDR3 in DNA: TGTGCCAGCAGTGACCAGGGGCCTAGCAATCAGCCCCAGCATTTT. It codes for CASSDQGPSNQPQHF.

This clonotype was seen a handful of times. V and J are TRBV24-1 and TRBJ2-1, with TRBD1 identical over 9 bases. The CDR3 runs 15 residues. The germline V gene has CDR1 KGHDR and CDR2 SFDVKD. J lost 8 bases, V lost 0 bases, and 4 bases had no gene match. The CDR3, as DNA: TGTGCCACCAGTGATTTGGGGACAGGGATCTATGAGCAGTTCTTC. This gives the protein CATSDLGTGIYEQFF.

This clonotype showed up many times. The chain is built from TRBV6-6 and TRBJ1-2; 10 bases are a match to TRBD1. Germline V lookup: CDR1 MNHNY, CDR2 SVGAGI (reference sequence). V was pared by 8 bases and J by 4 bases, with 4 bases of the junction left unmatched. CDR3 size: 13 residues. The CDR3 DNA follows: TGTGCCAGCGCTCGGACAGGGGGCTATGGCTACACCTTC. Residues: CASARTGGYGYTF.